This T cell receptor beta chain was observed in a study of CD8+ T cells in alopecia areata. Regarding the study as a whole: For lesional scalp, especially alopecia totalis/universalis, clonality was higher than in normal scalp.

Cutaneous lymph node cells were pooled, and they were sorted using CD4, CD8alpha, NKG2D, NKG2ACE and other markers. Germline V gene data show CDR1 as FNHDT and CDR2 as SITEND (reference sequence). This CDR3 has 13 amino acids. This clone appeared a few times. Antigen unknown. The germline and genes are mouse ones. The sequenced fragment ends 4 residues before the CDR3 boundary, so the rest is inferred from the germline J gene. Once RNA had been extracted, it was reverse transcribed into cDNA to act as the sequencing template. Repertoires were generated with immunoSEQ multiplex PCR, while TCRdb's copy carries only in-frame clones and drops some. Recorded here are approximately 19,000 clones, with no singletons, and the ten leading clones hold roughly 31%.

This chain connects TRBV19 to TRBJ2-7; TRBD1 matches 11 bases. Sample: CD8+ T cells sorted from a lymph node. The receptor was isolated from a C3H/HeJ mouse with alopecia areata. For the strain, the MHC haplotype given is H2-k. Incomplete CDR3 DNA: TGTGCCAGCACCCGGGACAGGGGGTAT. As protein: CASTRDRGY. The CDR3 as a whole reads CASTRDRGYEQYF.